This T cell receptor beta chain comes out of a study of T cells in Graves' hyperthyroidism and ophthalmopathy. CDR3 length equals 18 residues. The V and J ends lost 4 bases and 0 bases, in that order; junction bases with no gene match: 11. Germline values: CDR1 MDHEN, CDR2 SYDVKM. Points from the study as a whole: Progression to ophthalmopathy was predicted a median of 6.5 months early.

This clonotype was counted ten times or more. What it binds is not known. Amplification of TCR beta CDR3 regions used RNA as the template. HTBI primers were used for first-round RT-PCR of the TCR CDR3. A single record per CDR3 protein comes from TCRdb applying MiXCR to the multiplex PCR reads. The sample carries 330,000 or so distinct CDR3 sequences, roughly 20% recorded once. The specimen was blood. The chain combines TRBV28 with TRBJ1-5, with 8 bases aligning to TRBD1. The sequence derives from a woman between 35 and 50 years old with Graves' ophthalmopathy. The CDR3 region has the DNA TGTGCCAGCAGTTACGGCCGGGGACAGGCGTATAGCAATCAGCCCCAGCATTTT. It yields the protein CASSYGRGQAYSNQPQHF. The full variable domain, its missing parts supplied by reference TRBV28 and TRBJ1-5, is DVKVTQSSRYLVKRTGEKVFLECVQDMDHENMFWYRQDPGLGLRLIYFSYDVKMKEKGDIPEGYSVSREKKERFSLILESASTNQTSMYLCASSYGRGQAYSNQPQHFGDGTRLSIL.